This passage covers 17 T cell receptor beta chains from one sample sequenced in a study of lymphopenia after photon versus proton radiotherapy. The repertoire was sequenced with immunoSEQ multiplex PCR; TCRdb's copy has only in-frame clones and lacks some. The data show fewer than 25,000 clones, around 88% seen once. The source was peripheral blood, collected from a patient treated with proton-based radiotherapy. The receptors originated from a man of 80 years or more with esophageal cancer.

The genes are TRBV30 and TRBJ2-5; 8 nucleotides align to TRBD2. The DNA end lines up better with TRBJ2-7; the J call may be wrong. The CDR3 is 16 residues long. The germline V gene has CDR1 GTSNPN and CDR2 SVGIG (reference sequence). The DNA for the CDR3 is TGTGCCTGGAGTGTACGGAGACGGGGGGGCCCCTACGAGCAGTACTTC. Translating it yields CAWSVRRRGGPYEQYF.

This clone was counted between two and nine times. The genes are TRBV6-5 and TRBJ2-1; D unclear. CDR3 length: 13 residues. Per germline, CDR1 MNHEY and CDR2 SVGAGI. Trimming took off 7 bases at V and 0 bases at J, with 7 bases between the two ends. The CDR3 region is CASKASSYNEQFF. DNA for the CDR3: TGTGCCAGCAAGGCGAGCTCCTACAATGAGCAGTTCTTC.

This CDR3 is CASSPGTGGDGYTF. The DNA of the CDR3 is TGTGCCAGCAGCCCTGGGACAGGGGGGGATGGCTACACCTTC. The chain links TRBV7-9 to TRBJ1-2; 11 nucleotides match TRBD1. Unmatched junction bases numbered 5, after V lost 5 bases and J lost 6 bases. The germline gives CDR1 SEHNR, CDR2 FQNEAQ (reference sequence). CDR3 length: 14 amino acids.

J is TRBJ2-1 and V is TRBV2, with D perhaps TRBD2 (6 bases). V was trimmed by 6 bases and J by 7 bases, leaving 16 bases between them. This CDR3 is built from 14 residues. Germline loops: CDR1 SNHLY, CDR2 FYNNEI. CDR3 amino acids: CASRIGTRGNEQFF. Written as DNA, the CDR3 is TGTGCCAGCAGGATAGGGACCCGGGGGAATGAGCAGTTCTTC.

The gene calls are TRBV29-1 and TRBJ1-1, with D perhaps TRBD1 (6 bases). Germline-derived CDR1 and CDR2 are SQVTM and ANQGSEA. The V and J ends lost 4 bases and 0 bases respectively, with 9 bases between them. The CDR3 has 13 residues. In DNA form, the CDR3 reads TGCAGCGTTGCTGGACAGCTGAACACTGAAGCTTTCTTT. This gives the protein CSVAGQLNTEAFF.

The chain uses TRBV18 and TRBJ2-3; perhaps D is TRBD1 or TRBD2 (5 bases each). CDR1 KGHSH and CDR2 LQKENI come from the germline V gene. Trimming removed 0 bases from V and 5 bases from J, with 12 bases in between. The CDR3 length is 15 residues. CDR3 loop: CASSPPAGSQDTQYF. CDR3 nucleotide sequence: TGTGCCAGCTCACCACCCGCAGGGAGCCAAGATACGCAGTATTTT.

The chain combines TRBV10-2 with TRBJ2-3; 12 bases align to TRBD2. This CDR3 comprises 14 residues. V gave up 8 bases and J gave up 2 bases; unmatched junction bases: 2. Germline CDR1 reads WSHSY; CDR2 reads SAAADI. The CDR3: CASRTSGTTDTQYF. The CDR3 bases are TGCGCCAGCCGGACTAGCGGGACCACAGATACGCAGTATTTT.

V usage is TRBV19 and J usage is TRBJ2-5, with unresolved D. V was shortened by 4 bases and J by 5 bases, with 8 bases between the two germline ends. Germline CDR1 is LNHDA and CDR2 is SQIVND (reference sequence). The CDR3 sequence is 12 residues long. The CDR3 loop is CASSKGSETQYF. The DNA of the CDR3 is TGTGCCAGTAGTAAAGGGTCGGAGACCCAGTACTTC.

This clone was detected only a few times. V and J are TRBV6-1 and TRBJ1-5; D remains unclear. The CDR3 is made up of 13 amino acids. Trimming removed 4 bases from V and 4 bases from J, with 8 bases in between. Germline CDR1 is MNHNS and CDR2 is SASEGT. The CDR3 here is CASSAWRNQPQHF. CDR3 sequence (DNA): TGTGCCAGCAGTGCTTGGAGAAATCAGCCCCAGCATTTT.

The chain links TRBV4-2 to TRBJ1-3, with D possibly matching TRBD1 (5 bases). V lost 4 bases and J 2 bases, leaving 21 bases between the germline ends. Per germline, CDR1 LGHNA and CDR2 YNFKEQ. The CDR3 is made up of 18 amino acids. DNA of the CDR3: TGTGCCAGCAGCCCCCGTCTCCCGCGGGGGAGGACTGGAAACACCATATATTTT. This translates into CASSPRLPRGRTGNTIYF.

CDR3 loop: CASSGQGANTGELFF. CDR3 DNA sequence: TGTGCCAGCAGCGGCCAGGGAGCGAACACCGGGGAGCTGTTTTTT. The V call is TRBV9, the J call TRBJ2-2; tentatively, D is TRBD1 or TRBD2 (5 bases each). V was shortened by 3 bases and J by 0 bases, with 9 bases between the two germline ends. The germline CDR1 and CDR2 sequences are SGDLS and YYNGEE. The CDR3 is 15 residues long.

This chain joins TRBV23-1 and TRBJ1-6; 11 bases fit TRBD1. TRBV23-1 is filed as an ORF, its function uncertain. The V segment lost 6 bases and the J segment 6 bases; nucleotides outside the gene matches: 10. CDR3 size: 17 residues. The CDR3 nucleotides are TGCGCCAGCAGCCCCTTGGACAGGGGGCGTATTAATTCACCCCTCCACTTT. It is translated as CASSPLDRGRINSPLHF.

The chain employs TRBV6-1 and TRBJ1-6; no definite D call. The germline V gene has CDR1 MNHNS and CDR2 SASEGT. The CDR3 covers 14 residues. V dropped 2 bases and J dropped 6 bases, with 8 bases sitting between them. CDR3 sequence: CASSELRGNSPLHF. DNA for the CDR3: TGTGCCAGCAGTGAATTGCGGGGTAATTCACCCCTCCACTTT.

V and J are TRBV7-2 and TRBJ2-7; D remains ambiguous. Looked up from germline, CDR1 is SGHTA and CDR2 is FQGNSA. The CDR3 is 15 amino acids. V lost 0 bases to trimming and J lost 4 bases, with 13 bases between them. The CDR3 protein is CASSLAPIPGYEQYF. In DNA form, the CDR3 reads TGTGCCAGCAGCTTAGCGCCAATCCCCGGATACGAGCAGTACTTC.

This clone has a single count. J is TRBJ2-5 and V is TRBV7-9, with unresolved D. The CDR3 is 16 residues long. V dropped 0 bases and J dropped 4 bases, with 15 bases sitting between them. Looked up from germline, CDR1 is SEHNR and CDR2 is FQNEAQ (reference sequence). The CDR3 coding sequence is TGTGCCAGCAGCTTAGCGGCTGACCTCAAGGGAGAGACCCAGTACTTC. Its protein product is CASSLAADLKGETQYF.

This chain connects TRBV27 to TRBJ2-7; tentative D call: TRBD2 (6 bases). Between the trimmed V and J ends, which lost 5 bases and 6 bases, there was a span of 26 bases. The CDR3 runs to 17 residues. CDR1 is MNHEY, CDR2 SMNVEV, per germline (reference sequence). The CDR3 coding sequence is TGTGCCAGCAGTCCCCTCCGTGGGCTAGCGATAACTTCCGAGCAGTACTTC. Its protein is CASSPLRGLAITSEQYF.

CDR3 protein: CASSGDNQPQHF. CDR3 in DNA: TGTGCCAGCAGTGGCGATAATCAGCCCCAGCATTTT. J is TRBJ1-5 and V is TRBV28, with D uncertain. Germline values: CDR1 MDHEN, CDR2 SYDVKM. There are 12 residues in the CDR3. V was cut by 5 bases and J by 4 bases, with 6 bases left in between.